The 29 T cell receptor beta chains below all came from one sample that was sequenced in a study of cytomegalovirus exposure and HLA in healthy donors. PCR primers comprised 60 Vbeta and 13 Jbeta primers. Sequencing was performed with immunoSEQ multiplex PCR; in TCRdb, only in-frame clones are kept and a portion is missing. Among 200,000 or so clones listed, around three quarters were seen once. The specimen sequenced was PBMCs. Receptor source: a man in his forties in good health and CMV-seronegative.

V and J are TRBV7-9 and TRBJ2-7; D perhaps matches TRBD2 (7 bases). The CDR3 is 16 amino acids. V was shortened by 1 base and J by 3 bases, with 16 bases between the two germline ends. Germline CDR1 is SEHNR and CDR2 is FQNEAQ (reference sequence). Written as DNA, the CDR3 is TGTGCCAGCAGCTTAGAGGGGGGGGGACGTAGCTACGAGCAGTACTTC. It codes for CASSLEGGGRSYEQYF.

This clone came up a few times. CDR3 sequence reads: CASSYGRPGYNEQFF. CDR3 sequence (DNA): TGTGCCAGCAGTTATGGCCGGCCGGGGTACAATGAGCAGTTCTTC. This sequence joins TRBV6-6 and TRBJ2-1, with D maybe TRBD2 (5 bases). CDR1 MNHNY and CDR2 SVGAGI come from the germline V gene (reference sequence). The CDR3 is made up of 15 amino acids. V shed 3 bases and J shed 4 bases, with 13 bases lying between them.

V is TRBV4-1 and J is TRBJ1-5; D is ambiguous. The V gene's germline CDR1 is MGHRA and CDR2 YSYEKL. Between the trimmed V and J ends, which lost 1 base and 0 bases, there was a span of 7 bases. This CDR3 contains 15 residues. The CDR3 region is CASSQAQDSNQPQHF. CDR3 in DNA: TGCGCCAGCAGCCAAGCACAAGATAGCAATCAGCCCCAGCATTTT.

This chain joins TRBV27 and TRBJ2-5; TRBD2 matches 7 bases. The germline V gene encodes CDR1 MNHEY and CDR2 SMNVEV (reference sequence). With 2 bases clipped from V and 6 bases from J, the junction kept 3 bases outside the gene matches. The CDR3 runs to 13 residues. CDR3 nucleotides: TGTGCCAGCAGTTTAGGGGGGGGGAAGACCCAGTACTTC. This gives the protein CASSLGGGKTQYF.

This clone appeared a few times. V is TRBV4-1 and J is TRBJ2-7; the match to TRBD2 covers 10 bases. Germline values: CDR1 MGHRA, CDR2 YSYEKL. The CDR3 contains 16 residues. Unmatched junction bases numbered 13, after V lost 4 bases and J lost 7 bases. CDR3 sequence: CASSLRTSGLFGEQYF. Written as DNA, the CDR3 is TGCGCCAGCAGCCTCAGGACTAGCGGACTATTTGGGGAGCAGTACTTC.

This clone was counted between two and nine times. The V and J genes are TRBV6-6 and TRBJ2-7, with a possible D match to TRBD1 (5 bases). This CDR3 has 14 residues. The germline V gene encodes CDR1 MNHNY and CDR2 SVGAGI (reference sequence). V was trimmed by 4 bases and J by 1 base, leaving 11 bases between them. The CDR3 DNA reads TGTGCCAGCAGTTCGTTGACAGAGTCCTACGAGCAGTACTTC. It translates to CASSSLTESYEQYF.

The chain couples TRBV5-4 to TRBJ2-7, with 10 positions matching TRBD2. The CDR3 loop spans 15 amino acids. CDR1 is SGHNT and CDR2 is YYREEE in the germline V gene (reference sequence). Trimming at V came to 2 bases and at J to 0 bases, leaving 2 bases not matched to a gene. The CDR3 loop reads CASSFRTSGSYEQYF. In DNA form, the CDR3 reads TGTGCCAGCAGCTTTCGGACTAGCGGCTCCTACGAGCAGTACTTC.

The chain uses TRBV5-6 and TRBJ1-6; D is possibly TRBD1 (6 bases). Trimming took 0 bases from V and 2 from J, leaving 12 bases between them. CDR3 size: 17 residues. Germline CDR1 SGHDT, CDR2 YYEEEE. The CDR3 here is CASSLGRSGAYNSPLHF. CDR3 sequence (DNA): TGTGCCAGCAGCTTGGGTAGGTCAGGGGCCTATAATTCACCCCTCCACTTT.

To note about this clone: One end of the junction fails to match germline, which may point to a read error. The rearrangement joins TRBV7-9 to TRBJ1-2; D is unresolved. This CDR3 is 12 amino acids long. The germline V gene has CDR1 SEHNR and CDR2 FQNEAQ (reference sequence). The CDR3: CASSLAEGVARF. The CDR3 bases are TGTGCCAGCAGCTTAGCGGAAGGTGTAGCGCGATTC.

In its sample, this clone was seen a few times. The CDR3 reads CASSPGQGLGTDTQYF. The CDR3 bases are TGCGCCAGCAGCCCCGGACAGGGGTTGGGCACAGATACGCAGTATTTT. The J gene is TRBJ2-3, the V gene TRBV5-1, with 9 bases that match TRBD1. There are 16 residues in the CDR3. The J segment lost 1 base and the V segment lost 4 bases, leaving 7 bases of the junction unmatched. Germline assignment: CDR1 SGHRS and CDR2 YFSETQ.

This chain uses TRBV5-1 with TRBJ1-1; 7 nucleotides match TRBD1. This CDR3 has 15 residues. The germline V gene encodes CDR1 SGHRS and CDR2 YFSETQ. Trimming removed 0 bases from V and 1 base from J; junction bases left unmatched: 3. CDR3 in DNA: TGCGCCAGCAGCTTGGACAGGGGCTCGAACACTGAAGCTTTCTTT. It translates to CASSLDRGSNTEAFF.

This clone is a singleton in its sample. This chain connects TRBV25-1 to TRBJ1-1; D is undetermined. Trimming took 4 bases from V and 7 from J, leaving 19 bases between them. The germline V gene has CDR1 MGHDK and CDR2 SYGVNS. The CDR3 spans 15 residues. This CDR3 reads CASSAPVGSLLEAFF. The CDR3 DNA sequence: TGTGCCAGCAGTGCCCCTGTCGGGTCCCTCCTTGAAGCTTTCTTT.

The genes are TRBV6-1 and TRBJ2-1, with D tentatively TRBD2 (6 bases). CDR1 is MNHNS and CDR2 is SASEGT in the germline V gene. Trimming took off 2 bases at V and 3 bases at J, with 11 bases between the two ends. This CDR3 contains 15 residues. The CDR3 loop is CASSEFGGFYNEQFF. The CDR3 DNA follows: TGTGCCAGCAGTGAATTCGGGGGATTCTACAATGAGCAGTTCTTC.

This clone was observed a few times. The rearrangement links TRBV9 to TRBJ2-1; 11 nucleotides match TRBD2. The germline V gene has CDR1 SGDLS and CDR2 YYNGEE. The CDR3 is made up of 16 amino acids. After removal of 2 bases from V and 4 bases from J, the junction contained 5 bases not matched to a gene. CDR3 sequence: CASSVRGLAGYNEQFF. The CDR3 region has the DNA TGTGCCAGCAGCGTCCGAGGACTAGCGGGTTACAATGAGCAGTTCTTC.

The chain is built from TRBV4-1 and TRBJ2-2, with D possibly TRBD2 on 6 matching bases. There are 14 residues in the CDR3. Trimming cost V 4 bases and J 1 base, with 7 bases left between them. Germline CDR1 is MGHRA and CDR2 is YSYEKL. In DNA, the CDR3 is TGCGCCAGCAGCCCGGGAGAGAACACCGGGGAGCTGTTTTTT. Amino acids: CASSPGENTGELFF.

This chain uses TRBV5-6 with TRBJ2-7, with a tentative D call TRBD1 (6 bases). The CDR3 extends over 13 amino acids. CDR1 and CDR2 from the germline V gene are SGHDT and YYEEEE. Deletions cut 4 bases from V and 5 bases from J, with 13 bases between. The CDR3 region has the DNA TGTGCCAGCAGCCCGCAGGGGAGCCACGAGCAGTACTTC. It yields the protein CASSPQGSHEQYF.

Of note for this clone: Other DNA sequences in the sample encode the same CDR3. The chain links TRBV28 to TRBJ1-2; the D is unclear. The germline V and J ends were trimmed by 1 base and 11 bases, with 17 bases remaining between them. This CDR3 comprises 14 residues. The germline gives CDR1 MDHEN, CDR2 SYDVKM. CDR3 in DNA: TGTGCCAGCAGTTTATCTATACCCGCTGTTGGTTACACCTTC. Protein sequence: CASSLSIPAVGYTF.

This clone was observed a handful of times. The V gene is TRBV4-1, the J gene TRBJ2-1, with D possibly matching TRBD2 (5 bases). This CDR3 spans 15 amino acids. The germline gives CDR1 MGHRA, CDR2 YSYEKL. Trimming took off 3 bases at V and 6 bases at J, with 15 bases between the two ends. The CDR3 sequence is CASSHLRGPFNEQFF. The CDR3 nucleotides are TGCGCCAGCAGCCATTTACGGGGTCCCTTCAATGAGCAGTTCTTC.

This clone appeared once. V is TRBV6-5 and J is TRBJ1-1; TRBD1 aligns across 7 bases. This CDR3 is 14 amino acids long. The V gene's germline CDR1 is MNHEY and CDR2 SVGAGI. Losses at the gene ends were 5 bases for V and 5 bases for J; bases not matched to a gene: 8. CDR3 nucleotide sequence: TGTGCCAGCAGTACGGAGACAGGGTATACTGAAGCTTTCTTT. It yields the protein CASSTETGYTEAFF.

This chain joins TRBV18 and TRBJ2-7, with D possibly being TRBD1 (6 bases). The V end was cut by 2 bases, the J end by 6 bases, with 14 bases between. This CDR3 has 14 amino acids. Germline V CDR1 and CDR2: KGHSH, LQKENI. The CDR3, as DNA: TGTGCCAGCTCACCAAACAACAACAGGGTCGAGCAGTACTTC. Its translation: CASSPNNNRVEQYF. The full variable domain, completed using reference TRBV18 and TRBJ2-7, is NAGVMQNPRHLVRRRGQEARLRCSPMKGHSHVYWYRQLPEEGLKFMVYLQKENIIDESGMPKERFSAEFPKEGPSILRIQQVVRGDSAAYFCASSPNNNRVEQYFGPGTRLTVT.

The CDR3 here is CASARNYGYTF. CDR3 DNA: TGTGCCAGCGCGAGGAACTATGGCTACACCTTC. The chain combines TRBV19 with TRBJ1-2; D remains ambiguous. The length of the CDR3 is 11 residues. V shed 9 bases and J shed 2 bases, with 7 bases lying between them. The V gene's germline CDR1 is LNHDA and CDR2 SQIVND (reference sequence). Full variable domain (outside the CDR3, taken from reference TRBV19 and TRBJ1-2): DGGITQSPKYLFRKEGQNVTLSCEQNLNHDAMYWYRQDPGQGLRLIYYSQIVNDFQKGDIAEGYSVSREKKESFPLTVTSAQKNPTAFYLCASARNYGYTFGSGTRLTVV.

This chain links TRBV27 with TRBJ2-3; TRBD2 matches 14 bases. CDR3 size: 16 residues. Trimming removed 4 bases from V and 2 bases from J; junction bases left unmatched: 2. Germline V gives CDR1 MNHEY, CDR2 SMNVEV (reference sequence). CDR3 sequence (DNA): TGTGCCAGCAGTTCGGGACTAGCGGGAGCCACAGATACGCAGTATTTT. Its protein product is CASSSGLAGATDTQYF.

The chain is built from TRBV11-2 and TRBJ2-2; TRBD1 matches at 9 bases. Trimming removed 2 bases from V and 8 bases from J; junction bases left unmatched: 9. Looked up from germline, CDR1 is SGHAT and CDR2 is FQNNGV. CDR3 length: 16 amino acids. CDR3 in amino acids: CASSLNRDRVSGELFF. The CDR3 DNA reads TGTGCCAGCAGCTTAAATAGGGACAGGGTGTCTGGGGAGCTGTTTTTT.

The rearrangement links TRBV4-3 to TRBJ1-5; possible D gene TRBD1, 5 bases. CDR1 is LGHNA, CDR2 YSLEER, per germline. The CDR3 is 18 amino acids. V lost 4 bases and J 1 base, leaving 20 bases between the germline ends. The chain's CDR3 is CASSRHYQGRVSNQPQHF. The CDR3 bases are TGCGCCAGCAGCCGACATTACCAGGGAAGGGTAAGCAATCAGCCCCAGCATTTT.

The chain joins TRBV27 to TRBJ1-2; D remains unclear. With 7 bases removed from V and 6 bases from J, the gap between germline ends came to 21 bases. Germline values: CDR1 MNHEY, CDR2 SMNVEV (reference sequence). This CDR3 contains 15 residues. CDR3 residues: CASTLSGDPLDGYTF. CDR3 nucleotide sequence: TGTGCCAGCACCCTAAGCGGGGATCCTCTCGATGGCTACACCTTC.

The chain combines TRBV9 with TRBJ2-4, with 9 bases that match TRBD1. V trimming: 4 bases; J trimming: 7 bases; junction bases outside the gene matches: 9. Germline-derived CDR1 and CDR2 are SGDLS and YYNGEE. The CDR3 is 15 amino acids. The CDR3 loop is CASSRDRGRWNIQYF. CDR3 nucleotide sequence: TGTGCCAGCAGCAGAGACAGGGGGAGGTGGAACATTCAGTACTTC.

The rearrangement joins TRBV4-1 to TRBJ1-2, with 9 bases lining up with TRBD1. The J segment lost 5 bases and the V segment lost 1 base, leaving 11 bases of the junction unmatched. The CDR3 loop spans 17 amino acids. CDR1 and CDR2 from the germline V gene are MGHRA and YSYEKL. CDR3 nucleotide sequence: TGCGCCAGCAGCCAAGGAACCGGGGACAGGGAAGGTTATGGCTACACCTTC. Amino acids: CASSQGTGDREGYGYTF.

The gene calls are TRBV9 and TRBJ2-3; the match to TRBD2 covers 7 bases. V trimming: 0 bases; J trimming: 4 bases; junction bases outside the gene matches: 5. This CDR3 is built from 15 residues. Germline-derived CDR1 and CDR2 are SGDLS and YYNGEE. CDR3 loop: CASSVEREGADTQYF. DNA of the CDR3: TGTGCCAGCAGCGTAGAGCGGGAAGGGGCAGATACGCAGTATTTT.

The rearrangement joins TRBV9 to TRBJ2-7; TRBD2 matches 7 bases. Germline CDR1 and CDR2: SGDLS and YYNGEE. CDR3 length: 15 amino acids. The J segment lost 5 bases and the V segment lost 0 bases, leaving 8 bases of the junction unmatched. The CDR3 nucleotides read TGTGCCAGCAGCGTAGGGGTGACTAGCCCCCACGAGCAGTACTTC. Amino acids: CASSVGVTSPHEQYF.